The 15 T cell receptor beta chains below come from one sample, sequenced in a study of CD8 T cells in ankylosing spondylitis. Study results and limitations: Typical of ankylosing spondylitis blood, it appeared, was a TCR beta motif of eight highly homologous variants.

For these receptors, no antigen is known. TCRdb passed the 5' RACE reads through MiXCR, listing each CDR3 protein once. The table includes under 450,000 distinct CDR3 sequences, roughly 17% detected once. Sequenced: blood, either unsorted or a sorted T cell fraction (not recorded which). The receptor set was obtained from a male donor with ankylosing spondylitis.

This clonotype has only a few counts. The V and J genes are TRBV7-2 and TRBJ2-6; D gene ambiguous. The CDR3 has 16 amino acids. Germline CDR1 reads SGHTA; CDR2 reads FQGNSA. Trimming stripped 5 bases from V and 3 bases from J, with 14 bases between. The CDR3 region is CASSPGSAGGANVLTF. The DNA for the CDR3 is TGTGCCAGCAGCCCCGGATCAGCAGGTGGGGCCAACGTCCTGACTTTC.

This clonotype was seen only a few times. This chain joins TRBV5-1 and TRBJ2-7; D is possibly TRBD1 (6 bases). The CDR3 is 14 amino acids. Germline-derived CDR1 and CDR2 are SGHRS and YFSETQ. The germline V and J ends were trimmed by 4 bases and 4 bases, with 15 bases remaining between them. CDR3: CASSEGGGGYEQYF. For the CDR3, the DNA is TGCGCCAGCAGCGAAGGGGGTGGCGGGTACGAGCAGTACTTC.

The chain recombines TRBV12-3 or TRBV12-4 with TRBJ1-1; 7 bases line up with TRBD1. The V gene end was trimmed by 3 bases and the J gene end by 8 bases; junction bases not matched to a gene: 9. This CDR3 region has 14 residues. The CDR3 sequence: CASSFRHRGSEAFF. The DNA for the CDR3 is TGTGCCAGCAGTTTCCGCCACAGGGGTTCGGAAGCTTTCTTT.

The CDR3 loop is CASSQDGRNTEAFF. CDR3 nucleotide sequence: TGTGCCAGCTCACAGGATGGGCGGAACACTGAAGCTTTCTTT. V and J are TRBV18 and TRBJ1-1; D unresolved. Trimming took off 4 bases at V and 1 base at J, with 10 bases between the two ends. Germline CDR1 is KGHSH and CDR2 is LQKENI. The CDR3 is 14 amino acids. Using reference TRBV18 and TRBJ1-1 for the parts outside the CDR3, the full variable domain is NAGVMQNPRHLVRRRGQEARLRCSPMKGHSHVYWYRQLPEEGLKFMVYLQKENIIDESGMPKERFSAEFPKEGPSILRIQQVVRGDSAAYFCASSQDGRNTEAFFGQGTRLTVV.

The CDR3 is CASSPRTGEGNEQFF. In DNA form, the CDR3 reads TGCGCCAGCAGCCCGAGGACAGGGGAAGGCAATGAGCAGTTCTTC. This chain uses TRBV5-1 with TRBJ2-1; 9 bases are shared with TRBD1. V was pared by 4 bases and J by 6 bases, with 8 bases of the junction left unmatched. This CDR3 has 15 residues. Per the germline V gene, CDR1 is SGHRS and CDR2 is YFSETQ.

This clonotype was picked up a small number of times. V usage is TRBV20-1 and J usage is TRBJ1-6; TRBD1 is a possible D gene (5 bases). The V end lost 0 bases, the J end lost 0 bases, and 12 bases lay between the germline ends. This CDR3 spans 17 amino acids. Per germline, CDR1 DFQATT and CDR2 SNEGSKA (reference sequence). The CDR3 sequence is CSARDRGPSSYNSPLHF. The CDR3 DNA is TGCAGTGCTAGAGATAGGGGCCCGAGCTCCTATAATTCACCCCTCCACTTT.

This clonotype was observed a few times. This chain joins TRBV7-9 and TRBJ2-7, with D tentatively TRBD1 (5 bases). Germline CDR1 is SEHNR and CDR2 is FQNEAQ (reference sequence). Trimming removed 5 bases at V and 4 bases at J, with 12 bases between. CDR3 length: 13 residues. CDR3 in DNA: TGTGCCAGCAGCACGATCGACAGATACGAGCAGTACTTC. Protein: CASSTIDRYEQYF. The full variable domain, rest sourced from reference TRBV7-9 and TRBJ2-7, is DTGVSQNPRHKITKRGQNVTFRCDPISEHNRLYWYRQTLGQGPEFLTYFQNEAQLEKSRLLSDRFSAERPKGSFSTLEIQRTEQGDSAMYLCASSTIDRYEQYFGPGTRLTVT.

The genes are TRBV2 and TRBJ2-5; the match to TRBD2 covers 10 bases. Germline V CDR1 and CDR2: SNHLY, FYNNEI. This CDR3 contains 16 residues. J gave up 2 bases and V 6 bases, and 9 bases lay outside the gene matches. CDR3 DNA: TGTGCCAGCAGCCGCAGCGGGGGGGGAAAGCAAGAGACCCAGTACTTC. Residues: CASSRSGGGKQETQYF.

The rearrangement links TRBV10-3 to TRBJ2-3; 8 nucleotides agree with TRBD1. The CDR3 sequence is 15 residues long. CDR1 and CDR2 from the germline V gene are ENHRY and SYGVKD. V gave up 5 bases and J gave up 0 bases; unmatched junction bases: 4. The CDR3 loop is CAISPQGASTDTQYF. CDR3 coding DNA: TGTGCCATCAGTCCTCAGGGGGCAAGCACAGATACGCAGTATTTT.

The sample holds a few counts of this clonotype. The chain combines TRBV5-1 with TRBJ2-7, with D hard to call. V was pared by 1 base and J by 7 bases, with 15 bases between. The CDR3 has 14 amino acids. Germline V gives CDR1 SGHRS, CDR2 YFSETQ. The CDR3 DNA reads TGCGCCAGCAGCTTGATGGACGTATTTGGGGAGCAGTACTTC. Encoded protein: CASSLMDVFGEQYF.

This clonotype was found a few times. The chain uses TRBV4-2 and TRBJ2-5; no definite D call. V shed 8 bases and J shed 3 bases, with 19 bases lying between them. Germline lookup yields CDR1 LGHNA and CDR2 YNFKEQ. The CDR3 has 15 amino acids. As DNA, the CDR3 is TGTGCCAGCTCCGAAGGCCCCCACGCCGAAGAGACCCAGTACTTC. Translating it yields CASSEGPHAEETQYF.

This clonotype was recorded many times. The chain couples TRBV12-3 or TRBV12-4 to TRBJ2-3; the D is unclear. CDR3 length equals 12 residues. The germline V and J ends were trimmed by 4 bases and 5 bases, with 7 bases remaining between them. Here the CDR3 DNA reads TGTGCCAGCAGTTATTTTGGAGATACGCAGTATTTT. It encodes CASSYFGDTQYF.

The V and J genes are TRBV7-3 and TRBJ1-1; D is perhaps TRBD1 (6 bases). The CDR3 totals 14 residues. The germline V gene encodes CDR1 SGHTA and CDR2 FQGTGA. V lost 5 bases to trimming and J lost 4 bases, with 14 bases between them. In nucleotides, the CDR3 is TGTGCCAGCAGCCCCCAGACAGGCGGCACTGAAGCTTTCTTT. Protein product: CASSPQTGGTEAFF.

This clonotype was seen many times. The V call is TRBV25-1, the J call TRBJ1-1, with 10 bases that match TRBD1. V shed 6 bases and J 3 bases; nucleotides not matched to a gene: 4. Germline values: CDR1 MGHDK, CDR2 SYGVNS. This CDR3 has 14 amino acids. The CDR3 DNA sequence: TGTGCCAGCAGGTGGGACAGGGGTGACACTGAAGCTTTCTTT. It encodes CASRWDRGDTEAFF.

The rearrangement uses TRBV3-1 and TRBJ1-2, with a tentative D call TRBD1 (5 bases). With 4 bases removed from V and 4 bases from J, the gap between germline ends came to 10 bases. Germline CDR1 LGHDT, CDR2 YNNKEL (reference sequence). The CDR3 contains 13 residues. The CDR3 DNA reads TGTGCCAGCAGCCCCCGGGACGCCTATGGCTACACCTTC. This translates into CASSPRDAYGYTF.